This TCR beta chain was obtained from a study of cytomegalovirus exposure and HLA in healthy donors. Study conclusions and caveats: Several of the most significant clusters appeared linked to common viral pathogens, based on a later analysis.

PCR employed 60 Vbeta and 13 Jbeta primers. Assay used: immunoSEQ multiplex PCR; TCRdb lists only in-frame clones, some missing. The sample lists tens of thousands of clones; around 76% were seen once. As concerns this clone: Its antigen is not known.

Germline lookup yields CDR1 LNHDA and CDR2 SQIVND (reference sequence). V trimming: 5 bases; J trimming: 4 bases; junction bases outside the gene matches: 6. The CDR3 is 14 amino acids. The receptor comes from a man aged 40-55 years in good health and CMV-seronegative. Sequencing used PBMCs. The chain has TRBV19 and TRBJ1-2; TRBD1 aligns across 8 bases. CDR3 protein: CASSSSDRAYGYTF. CDR3 sequence (DNA): TGTGCCAGTAGTTCCTCGGACAGGGCCTATGGCTACACCTTC.